The clone carrying this T cell receptor beta chain was detected only a few times. Its antigen is unidentified. CDR1 and CDR2 (germline): DFQATT, SNEGSKA (reference sequence). This CDR3 spans 15 amino acids. V was clipped by 2 bases and J by 8 bases; unmatched bases: 11. Presence of unique molecular identifiers characterized the TCR beta cDNA libraries. Researchers reported some 500,000 cDNA molecules coming from about 0.98 to 11 million T cells. TCRdb reprocessed the PCR reads via MiXCR and lists one record per CDR3 protein. The sample holds hundreds of thousands of distinct CDR3 sequences, roughly 30% seen once. This sample is drawn from a study of post-analysis software for immune sequencing data. General study points: About 5 TRBV segments occurring more often in patients than controls included TRBV5-6, TRBV5-1 and TRBV20-1. With F measure, samples from one preparation batch clustered together strongly. There was significantly lower normalized Chao1 diversity in multiple sclerosis patients than in controls.

Specimen: blood. This clonotype was sampled from a girl between 10 and 17 years old with multiple sclerosis. J is TRBJ1-2 and V is TRBV20-1; 10 bases align to TRBD1. CDR3 sequence reads: CSARPPGQGSRGYTF. In DNA, the CDR3 is TGCAGTGCTAGACCACCGGGACAGGGGAGTCGGGGCTACACCTTC.